These 31 T cell receptor beta chains were sequenced from one sample in a study of shared clonotypes between healthy human individuals (dated by TCRdb to between 2020 and 2021). Library preparation was by the immunoSEQ multiplex PCR assay. TCRdb limited this immuneACCESS table to in-frame rearrangements with V and J called. A share of clones is missing; checked studies link under half to unresolved V genes, and the rest is unexplained. In all, the sample holds 150,000 to 200,000 clones, and about 93% of those were seen once. The top ten clonotypes cover 0.067% of the sample. What was sequenced was naive CD4+ T cells sorted from blood. Sample cell subset or site, as interpreted from the label and publication: CD45RA+ positively selected. The receptors derive from a woman aged 25 to 39 in good health.

For the CDR3, the DNA is TGTGCCAGCAGCTTAAGTTTCGGGATCCAAGAGACCCAGTACTTC. Residues: CASSLSFGIQETQYF. The V gene is TRBV7-7, the J gene TRBJ2-5; tentative D call: TRBD2 (5 bases). Trimming pared 2 bases from V and 1 base from J, leaving 11 bases between. Germline V gene data show CDR1 as SSHAT and CDR2 as FNYEAQ (reference sequence). The CDR3 runs to 15 residues.

The chain links TRBV27 to TRBJ2-5; no reliable D call. The CDR3 spans 12 residues. The V gene's germline CDR1 is MNHEY and CDR2 SMNVEV (reference sequence). The ends were cut back, 6 bases at V and 5 bases at J, with 10 bases in the middle. The CDR3 reads CASSPDRETQYF. In DNA, the CDR3 is TGTGCCAGCAGCCCCGACCGGGAGACCCAGTACTTC.

The chain links TRBV4-1 to TRBJ2-2; 11 positions agree with TRBD2. CDR1 and CDR2 (germline): MGHRA, YSYEKL. Losses at the gene ends were 1 base for V and 7 bases for J; bases not matched to a gene: 5. CDR3 length: 16 amino acids. DNA for the CDR3: TGCGCCAGCAGCCAAGGTAGCGGGAGGGGGAACGGGGAGCTGTTTTTT. As protein: CASSQGSGRGNGELFF.

V gene TRBV4-1 combines with J gene TRBJ2-3; 8 bases align to TRBD1. The CDR3 spans 18 residues. Germline CDR1 and CDR2: MGHRA and YSYEKL. V lost 1 base, J lost 0 bases, and 9 bases stayed unmatched. DNA of the CDR3: TGCGCCAGCAGCCAAGCCAGGGGGCCCTCCCTTAGCACAGATACGCAGTATTTT. Residues: CASSQARGPSLSTDTQYF.

The J gene is TRBJ2-5, the V gene TRBV30; D perhaps matches TRBD1 (6 bases). The DNA end lines up better with TRBJ2-7; the J call may be wrong. The CDR3 is made up of 13 amino acids. The germline gives CDR1 GTSNPN, CDR2 SVGIG (reference sequence). CDR3 sequence (DNA): TGTGCCTGGAGTCGGGACACGGGATACGAGCAGTACTTC. Translation gives CAWSRDTGYEQYF.

The chain joins TRBV19 to TRBJ2-7; TRBD1 might be the D (7 bases). This CDR3 contains 14 residues. The germline gives CDR1 LNHDA, CDR2 SQIVND (reference sequence). V dropped 2 bases and J dropped 2 bases, with 10 bases sitting between them. CDR3 in amino acids: CASSIQGGPYEQYF. The CDR3 DNA sequence: TGTGCCAGTAGTATACAGGGGGGTCCCTACGAGCAGTACTTC.

The J gene is TRBJ2-7, the V gene TRBV7-8; 8 bases align to TRBD1. V trimming: 3 bases; J trimming: 1 base; junction bases outside the gene matches: 5. Germline V gives CDR1 SGHVS, CDR2 FQNEAQ. The CDR3 is 15 residues long. DNA for the CDR3: TGTGCCAGCAGCTTTCACCGGGACAGGTCCTACGAGCAGTACTTC. This gives the protein CASSFHRDRSYEQYF.

Comments on this clone: The same CDR3 is also encoded by other DNA sequences in this sample. This sequence joins TRBV2 and TRBJ1-1; no firm D call. V lost 1 base, J lost 8 bases, and 5 bases lay in between. The CDR3 is 11 amino acids. Germline CDR1 and CDR2: SNHLY and FYNNEI. The CDR3 nucleotides are TGTGCCAGCAGTGAAGTCACCGAAGCTTTCTTT. Translation: CASSEVTEAFF.

The gene calls are TRBV20-1 and TRBJ2-7; D might be TRBD1 or TRBD2, each matching 5 bases. From germline, CDR1 is DFQATT and CDR2 SNEGSKA (reference sequence). This CDR3 has 11 amino acids. V shed 6 bases and J shed 3 bases, with 9 bases lying between them. CDR3 in amino acids: CSAQRGYEQYF. The CDR3 DNA follows: TGCAGTGCCCAGAGGGGCTACGAGCAGTACTTC.

The rearrangement links TRBV30 to TRBJ1-6; D gene ambiguous. The CDR3 runs to 14 residues. V shed 3 bases and J shed 11 bases, with 17 bases lying between them. Germline CDR1 is GTSNPN and CDR2 is SVGIG (reference sequence). The CDR3 DNA follows: TGTGCCTGGAGGGCCGAGGGAGTCCCGCCACCCCTCCACTTT. Translated: CAWRAEGVPPPLHF.

The CDR3 DNA reads TGTGCCTGGAGTGTGTCAGACGGAAACACCATATATTTT. This encodes CAWSVSDGNTIYF. The V gene is TRBV30, the J gene TRBJ1-3; D is unclear. CDR3 length: 13 residues. The germline V gene has CDR1 GTSNPN and CDR2 SVGIG (reference sequence). Trimming cost V 0 bases and J 4 bases, with 7 bases left between them.

The V and J genes are TRBV10-3 and TRBJ2-3; 10 nucleotides match TRBD2. This CDR3 region has 16 residues. Germline values: CDR1 ENHRY, CDR2 SYGVKD. Germline trimming cut 0 bases from V and 2 bases from J; bases unmatched to any gene: 2. The CDR3: CAISESLAGATDTQYF. The CDR3 DNA sequence: TGTGCCATCAGTGAGTCGCTAGCGGGAGCCACAGATACGCAGTATTTT.

The chain uses TRBV5-1 and TRBJ1-1, with 8 bases aligning to TRBD1. Germline V lookup: CDR1 SGHRS, CDR2 YFSETQ. There are 15 residues in the CDR3. After removal of 4 bases from V and 2 bases from J, the junction contained 7 bases not matched to a gene. This CDR3 is CASSRGQARNTEAFF. The DNA of the CDR3 is TGCGCCAGCAGCAGGGGACAGGCTCGAAACACTGAAGCTTTCTTT. Full variable domain (missing parts from reference TRBV5-1 and TRBJ1-1): KAGVTQTPRYLIKTRGQQVTLSCSPISGHRSVSWYQQTPGQGLQFLFEYFSETQRNKGNFPGRFSGRQFSNSRSEMNVSTLELGDSALYLCASSRGQARNTEAFFGQGTRLTVV.

J is TRBJ2-2 and V is TRBV27; D unresolved. Trimming stripped 4 bases from V and 1 base from J, with 4 bases between. The CDR3 spans 13 residues. The germline V gene has CDR1 MNHEY and CDR2 SMNVEV (reference sequence). CDR3 amino acids: CASSSVNTGELFF. The CDR3 coding sequence is TGTGCCAGCAGTTCGGTGAACACCGGGGAGCTGTTTTTT.

The gene calls are TRBV6-6 and TRBJ2-7; D is perhaps TRBD1 or TRBD2 (5 bases each). The V end lost 2 bases, the J end lost 7 bases, and 21 bases lay between the germline ends. Germline CDR1 MNHNY, CDR2 SVGAGI (reference sequence). CDR3 length: 16 residues. CDR3 residues: CASSYRIGTEAREQYF. The CDR3, as DNA: TGTGCCAGCAGTTACCGCATCGGGACGGAGGCTCGGGAGCAGTACTTC.

This clone appeared a single time. This chain uses TRBV6-1 with TRBJ2-7; maybe TRBD1 (5 bases). Germline assignment: CDR1 MNHNS and CDR2 SASEGT. The CDR3 totals 12 residues. V shed 7 bases and J shed 5 bases, with 12 bases lying between them. Written as DNA, the CDR3 is TGTGCCAGCAAGGTCAGGGTAAACGAGCAGTACTTC. Translating gives CASKVRVNEQYF.

The chain's CDR3 is CASGTRRRNSNQPQHF. In DNA, the CDR3 is TGTGCTAGTGGTACCCGGCGGAGAAATAGCAATCAGCCCCAGCATTTT. The rearrangement joins TRBV12-5 to TRBJ1-5; D not certain. Germline V CDR1 and CDR2: LGHNT, FRNRAP. This CDR3 spans 16 amino acids. V lost 5 bases and J lost 0, with 14 bases in between. Full variable domain (remainder filled in from reference TRBV12-5 and TRBJ1-5): DARVTQTPRHKVTEMGQEVTMRCQPILGHNTVFWYRQTMMQGLELLAYFRNRAPLDDSGMPKDRFSAEMPDATLATLKIQPSEPRDSAVYFCASGTRRRNSNQPQHFGDGTRLSIL.

The V call is TRBV7-2, the J call TRBJ2-5; possibly TRBD1 for D (6 bases). The CDR3 is 13 residues long. Trimming removed 5 bases from V and 4 bases from J, with 11 bases in between. Germline CDR1 is SGHTA and CDR2 is FQGNSA. CDR3: CASSRRGSETQYF. Here the CDR3 DNA reads TGTGCCAGCAGCCGAAGGGGGTCAGAGACCCAGTACTTC.

The gene calls are TRBV28 and TRBJ1-2; tentative D call: TRBD1 (6 bases). The CDR3 sequence is 13 residues long. The germline V and J ends were trimmed by 3 bases and 4 bases, with 9 bases remaining between them. Germline CDR1 and CDR2: MDHEN and SYDVKM. CDR3 sequence reads: CASSLGQFYGYTF. The CDR3 DNA follows: TGTGCCAGCAGTTTGGGACAATTCTATGGCTACACCTTC.

This clone was detected only once. The chain joins TRBV28 to TRBJ2-5; TRBD1 matches at 10 bases. The DNA end lines up better with TRBJ2-7; the J call may be wrong. The CDR3 totals 14 residues. Germline V gives CDR1 MDHEN, CDR2 SYDVKM. CDR3 sequence: CASAQDRGEDEQYF. The DNA for the CDR3 is TGTGCCAGCGCCCAGGACAGGGGGGAAGACGAGCAGTACTTC.

This clone has just one count. V gene TRBV14 combines with J gene TRBJ2-1, with D maybe TRBD2 (6 bases). Between the trimmed V and J ends, which lost 4 bases and 2 bases, there was a span of 18 bases. CDR3 length: 17 residues. CDR1 is SGHDN, CDR2 FVKESK, per germline. Here the CDR3 DNA reads TGTGCCAGCAGCCGACGGAGGGATCCCACCGCCTACAATGAGCAGTTCTTC. This gives the protein CASSRRRDPTAYNEQFF. The full variable domain, with the rest looked up from reference TRBV14 and TRBJ2-1, is EAGVTQFPSHSVIEKGQTVTLRCDPISGHDNLYWYRRVMGKEIKFLLHFVKESKQDESGMPNNRFLAERTGGTYSTLKVQPAELEDSGVYFCASSRRRDPTAYNEQFFGPGTRLTVL.

This clone appeared a single time. The CDR3, as DNA: TGCGCCAGCAGCTTGAGGTTACAACAGACGAACACCGGGGAGCTGTTTTTT. Amino acid sequence: CASSLRLQQTNTGELFF. The chain couples TRBV5-1 to TRBJ2-2; no definite D call. CDR1 is SGHRS and CDR2 is YFSETQ in the germline V gene. V lost 1 base and J lost 0, with 13 bases in between. The CDR3 consists of 17 residues.

This chain links TRBV6-9 with TRBJ1-3; D might be TRBD1 (6 bases). Germline values: CDR1 MNHGY, CDR2 SVAAGI. With 4 bases removed from V and 1 base from J, the gap between germline ends came to 8 bases. This CDR3 is built from 14 residues. The CDR3: CASSSTGSGNTIYF. The CDR3 region has the DNA TGTGCCAGCAGTTCCACAGGGTCTGGAAACACCATATATTTT.

This clone was detected once. The chain joins TRBV9 to TRBJ2-1; TRBD2 might be the D (5 bases). Looked up from germline, CDR1 is SGDLS and CDR2 is YYNGEE. The CDR3 extends over 14 amino acids. Deletions cut 4 bases from V and 0 bases from J, with 8 bases between. The CDR3 spells CASSLGLSYNEQFF. In DNA, the CDR3 is TGTGCCAGCAGCCTCGGACTCTCCTACAATGAGCAGTTCTTC.

The rearrangement uses TRBV5-8 and TRBJ2-3; D is perhaps TRBD1 (6 bases). CDR3 length equals 15 residues. Germline values: CDR1 SGHTS, CDR2 YDEGEE. The germline V and J ends were trimmed by 6 bases and 1 base, with 15 bases remaining between them. The chain's CDR3 is CASTPQGRRTDTQYF. The CDR3 coding sequence is TGTGCCAGCACCCCGCAGGGGCGACGCACAGATACGCAGTATTTT.

This chain links TRBV18 with TRBJ2-7; D is ambiguous. Germline values: CDR1 KGHSH, CDR2 LQKENI. V dropped 2 bases and J dropped 3 bases, with 17 bases sitting between them. CDR3 size: 16 residues. CDR3 sequence (DNA): TGTGCCAGCTCACCAATAAACTCTGAAAGTTTCTACGAGCAGTACTTC. As protein: CASSPINSESFYEQYF.

CDR3 coding DNA: TGTGCCAGCCGCCCTACACCTTACTCCTACAATGAGCAGTTCTTC. Translated, it gives CASRPTPYSYNEQFF. The rearrangement uses TRBV6-4 and TRBJ2-1; the D is unclear. CDR3 length: 15 residues. V lost 8 bases and J lost 0, with 14 bases in between. CDR1 is MRHNA and CDR2 is SNTAGT in the germline V gene.

The table lists this clone with a count of one. The chain uses TRBV2 and TRBJ1-2; TRBD1 matches 7 bases. The CDR3 extends over 15 amino acids. CDR1 and CDR2 (germline): SNHLY, FYNNEI. Trimming removed 6 bases from V and 5 bases from J; junction bases left unmatched: 12. CDR3 sequence (DNA): TGTGCCAGCAGGGTCGGGACAGAGGCACCTTATGGCTACACCTTC. It translates to CASRVGTEAPYGYTF.

This chain joins TRBV2 and TRBJ2-5; D not resolved. Germline V CDR1 and CDR2: SNHLY, FYNNEI. This CDR3 has 11 amino acids. The V and J ends lost 2 bases and 5 bases respectively, with 3 bases between them. CDR3 loop: CASSEWETQYF. The CDR3 DNA reads TGTGCCAGCAGTGAATGGGAGACCCAGTACTTC.

The gene calls are TRBV7-2 and TRBJ1-5; no firm D call. CDR3 length equals 14 residues. V was shortened by 3 bases and J by 0 bases, with 6 bases between the two germline ends. The germline V gene has CDR1 SGHTA and CDR2 FQGNSA. Written as DNA, the CDR3 is TGTGCCAGCAGCTTTTCAGATAGCAATCAGCCCCAGCATTTT. It is translated as CASSFSDSNQPQHF.

The J gene is TRBJ2-1, the V gene TRBV10-3, with a weak D call TRBD1 (6 bases). The length of the CDR3 is 17 residues. V dropped 0 bases and J dropped 2 bases, with 14 bases sitting between them. The germline gives CDR1 ENHRY, CDR2 SYGVKD. CDR3 coding DNA: TGTGCCATCAGTGAGTCGTTTCAGGGGCCTGCCTACAATGAGCAGTTCTTC. It translates to CAISESFQGPAYNEQFF.